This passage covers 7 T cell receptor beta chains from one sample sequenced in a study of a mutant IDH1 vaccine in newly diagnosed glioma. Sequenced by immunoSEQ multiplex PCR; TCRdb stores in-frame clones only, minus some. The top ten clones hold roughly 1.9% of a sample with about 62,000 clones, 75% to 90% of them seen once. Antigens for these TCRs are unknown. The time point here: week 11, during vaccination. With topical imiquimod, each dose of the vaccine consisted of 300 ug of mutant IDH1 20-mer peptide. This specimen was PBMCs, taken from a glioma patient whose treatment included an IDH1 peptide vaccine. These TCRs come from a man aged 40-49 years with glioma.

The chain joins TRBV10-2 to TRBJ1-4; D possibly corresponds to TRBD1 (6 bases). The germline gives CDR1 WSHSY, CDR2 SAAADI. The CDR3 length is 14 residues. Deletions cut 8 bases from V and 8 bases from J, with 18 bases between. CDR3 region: CASSWGGVGEKLFF. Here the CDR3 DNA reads TGCGCCAGCTCCTGGGGGGGCGTTGGGGAAAAACTGTTTTTT.

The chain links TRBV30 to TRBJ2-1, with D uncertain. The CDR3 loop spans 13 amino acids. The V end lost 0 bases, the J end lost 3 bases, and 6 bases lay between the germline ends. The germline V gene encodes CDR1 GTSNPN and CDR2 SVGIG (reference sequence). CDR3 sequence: CAWSVSDYNEQFF. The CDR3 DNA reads TGTGCCTGGAGTGTGTCGGACTACAATGAGCAGTTCTTC.

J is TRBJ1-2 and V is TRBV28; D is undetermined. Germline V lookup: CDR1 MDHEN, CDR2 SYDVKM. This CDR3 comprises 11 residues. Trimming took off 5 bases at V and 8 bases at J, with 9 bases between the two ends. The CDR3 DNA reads TGTGCCAGCAGTACGGCCCAGGGCTACACCTTC. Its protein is CASSTAQGYTF.

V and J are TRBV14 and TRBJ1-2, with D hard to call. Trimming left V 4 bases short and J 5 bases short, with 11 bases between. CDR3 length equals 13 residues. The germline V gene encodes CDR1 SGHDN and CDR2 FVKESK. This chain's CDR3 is CASSRSVRYGYTF. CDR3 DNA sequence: TGTGCCAGCAGCCGTTCGGTCCGTTATGGCTACACCTTC.

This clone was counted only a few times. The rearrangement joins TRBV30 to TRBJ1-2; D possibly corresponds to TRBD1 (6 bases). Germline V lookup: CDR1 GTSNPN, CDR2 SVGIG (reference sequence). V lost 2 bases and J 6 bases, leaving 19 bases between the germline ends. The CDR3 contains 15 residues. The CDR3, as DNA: TGTGCCTGGAGTTTGGGGGGGGCGCTGATGAATGGCTACACCTTC. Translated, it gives CAWSLGGALMNGYTF.

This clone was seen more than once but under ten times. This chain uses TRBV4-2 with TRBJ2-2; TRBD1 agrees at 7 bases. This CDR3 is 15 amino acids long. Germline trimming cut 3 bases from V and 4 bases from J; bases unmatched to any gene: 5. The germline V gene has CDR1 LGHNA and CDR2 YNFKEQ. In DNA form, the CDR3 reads TGTGCCAGCAGCCAGGTACAGGGGTTCACCGGGGAGCTGTTTTTT. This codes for CASSQVQGFTGELFF.

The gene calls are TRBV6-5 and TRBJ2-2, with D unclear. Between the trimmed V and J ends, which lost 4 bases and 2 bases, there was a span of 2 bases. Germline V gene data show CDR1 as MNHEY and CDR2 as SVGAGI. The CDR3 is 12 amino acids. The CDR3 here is CASSFNTGELFF. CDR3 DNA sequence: TGTGCCAGCAGTTTTAACACCGGGGAGCTGTTTTTT.